This TCR beta chain was captured in a study of cytomegalovirus exposure and HLA in healthy donors. PCR employed 60 Vbeta and 13 Jbeta primers. Measured with immunoSEQ multiplex PCR; TCRdb has only the in-frame clones, and not every one. The sample records about 160,000 clones, 79% being singletons. Each donor was healthy, and each was a bone marrow donor. This CDR3 has 15 amino acids. The germline CDR1 and CDR2 sequences are SEHNR and FQNEAQ (reference sequence). V lost 4 bases to trimming and J lost 6 bases; unmatched junction nucleotides: 6. V is TRBV7-9 and J is TRBJ2-3; the match to TRBD2 covers 11 bases. The sample was PBMCs. The receptor's source is a man in his fifties or sixties in good health and CMV-seropositive. The DNA of the CDR3 is TGTGCCAGCAGCTGGGGGACTAGCGGTGCGGATACGCAGTATTTT. Translation: CASSWGTSGADTQYF.